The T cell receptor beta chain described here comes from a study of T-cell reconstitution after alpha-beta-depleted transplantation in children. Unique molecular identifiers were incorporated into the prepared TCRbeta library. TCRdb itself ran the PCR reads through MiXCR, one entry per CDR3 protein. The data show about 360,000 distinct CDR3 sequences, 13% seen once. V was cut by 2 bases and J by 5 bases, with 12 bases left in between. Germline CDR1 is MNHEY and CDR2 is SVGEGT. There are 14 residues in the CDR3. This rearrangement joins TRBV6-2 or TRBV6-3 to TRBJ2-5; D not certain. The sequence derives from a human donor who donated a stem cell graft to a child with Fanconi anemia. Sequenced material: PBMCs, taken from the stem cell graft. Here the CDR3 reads CASSYRFPQETQYF. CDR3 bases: TGTGCCAGCAGTTACAGGTTCCCCCAGGAGACCCAGTACTTC.